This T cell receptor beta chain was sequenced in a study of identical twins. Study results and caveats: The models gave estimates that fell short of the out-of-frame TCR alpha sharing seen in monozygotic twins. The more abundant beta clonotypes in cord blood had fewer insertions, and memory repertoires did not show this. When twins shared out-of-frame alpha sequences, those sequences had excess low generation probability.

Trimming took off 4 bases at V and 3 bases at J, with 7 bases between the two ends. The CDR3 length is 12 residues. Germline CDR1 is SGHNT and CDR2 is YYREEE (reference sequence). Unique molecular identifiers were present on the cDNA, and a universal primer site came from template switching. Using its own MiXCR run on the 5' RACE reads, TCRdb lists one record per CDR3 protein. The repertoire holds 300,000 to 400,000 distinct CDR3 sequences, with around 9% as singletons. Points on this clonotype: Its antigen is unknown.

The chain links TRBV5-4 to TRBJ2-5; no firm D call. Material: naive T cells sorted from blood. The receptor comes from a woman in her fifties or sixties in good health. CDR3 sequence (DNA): TGTGCCAGCAGCCCAAAGGAAGAGACCCAGTACTTC. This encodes CASSPKEETQYF.